The 27 T cell receptor beta chains given below trace back to one sample, sequenced in a study of shared clonotypes between healthy human individuals. Libraries were prepared by immunoSEQ multiplex PCR; TCRdb keeps only in-frame clonotypes and omits some of them. Of hundreds of thousands of clones in the sample, 79% were seen once. Sequencing used PBMCs. Receptors were obtained from a woman aged 40 to 50 in good health. Some clones in this sample may be carry-over from other donors' samples.

A few counts support this clone. This sequence joins TRBV28 and TRBJ1-2, with D tentatively TRBD1 (5 bases). Trimming removed 7 bases from V and 5 bases from J, with 20 bases in between. The CDR3 sequence is 15 residues long. Germline V CDR1 and CDR2: MDHEN, SYDVKM. Written as DNA, the CDR3 is TGTGCCAGCACCCTGGGGCAGGGTAGGTGGTATGGCTACACCTTC. It encodes CASTLGQGRWYGYTF.

The chain has TRBV4-1 and TRBJ2-2, with 9 bases matching TRBD1. This CDR3 is 15 amino acids long. Unmatched junction bases numbered 8, after V lost 0 bases and J lost 12 bases. Germline lookup yields CDR1 MGHRA and CDR2 YSYEKL. This CDR3 reads CASSQDLWDRVKLFF. CDR3 nucleotide sequence: TGCGCCAGCAGCCAAGATCTCTGGGACAGGGTTAAGCTGTTTTTT.

To note about this clone: In the same sample, other DNA sequences code for this CDR3. This chain joins TRBV28 and TRBJ1-5; D is possibly TRBD1 (5 bases). The V end was cut by 6 bases, the J end by 4 bases, with 7 bases between. CDR1 is MDHEN and CDR2 is SYDVKM in the germline V gene. The CDR3 runs 12 residues. CDR3 sequence: CASRGPNQPQHF. The CDR3 DNA is TGTGCCAGCAGGGGACCGAATCAGCCCCAGCATTTT. The full variable domain, completed using reference TRBV28 and TRBJ1-5, is DVKVTQSSRYLVKRTGEKVFLECVQDMDHENMFWYRQDPGLGLRLIYFSYDVKMKEKGDIPEGYSVSREKKERFSLILESASTNQTSMYLCASRGPNQPQHFGDGTRLSIL.

This sequence joins TRBV4-3 and TRBJ2-5; possibly TRBD1 or TRBD2 for D (9 bases each). The end of the DNA aligns better with TRBJ2-7, so the J call may be wrong. The germline CDR1 and CDR2 sequences are LGHNA and YSLEER. There are 17 residues in the CDR3. In DNA, the CDR3 is TGCGCCAGCAGCCAACTAGCGGGGACAGGGACCACCTACGAGCAGTACTTC. Protein sequence: CASSQLAGTGTTYEQYF.

This clone was counted a few times. The genes are TRBV5-4 and TRBJ2-7, with a tentative D call TRBD2 (6 bases). The germline gives CDR1 SGHNT, CDR2 YYREEE (reference sequence). Trimming shortened V by 5 bases and J by 0 bases, and 9 bases separated the two germline ends. The CDR3 has 13 amino acids. DNA of the CDR3: TGTGCCAGCAGGGACTATAACTCCTACGAGCAGTACTTC. As protein: CASRDYNSYEQYF.

To note about this clone: The identical CDR3 is also encoded by other nucleotide sequences in the sample. The genes are TRBV5-1 and TRBJ2-1, with 11 bases that match TRBD2. V trimming: 4 bases; J trimming: 3 bases; junction bases outside the gene matches: 3. This CDR3 has 15 residues. Germline CDR1 and CDR2: SGHRS and YFSETQ. Written as DNA, the CDR3 is TGCGCCAGCAGCCCCGGGACTAGCGGCTACAATGAGCAGTTCTTC. It specifies CASSPGTSGYNEQFF.

The rearrangement joins TRBV30 to TRBJ2-7; possible D gene TRBD2, 6 bases. V was clipped by 3 bases and J by 3 bases, with 9 bases between them. This CDR3 is 12 amino acids long. The germline CDR1 and CDR2 sequences are GTSNPN and SVGIG (reference sequence). The CDR3 spells CAWSGSGYEQYF. Written as DNA, the CDR3 is TGTGCCTGGAGCGGTAGCGGCTACGAGCAGTACTTC.

This clone occurred once. The chain links TRBV27 to TRBJ2-7, with TRBD2 matching 13 bases. Germline values: CDR1 MNHEY, CDR2 SMNVEV (reference sequence). V shed 1 base and J 6 bases; nucleotides not matched to a gene: 15. The CDR3 loop spans 19 amino acids. The CDR3 spells CASSLYHPGLAGLVCEQYF. CDR3 sequence (DNA): TGTGCCAGCAGTTTATATCACCCGGGACTAGCGGGATTGGTGTGCGAGCAGTACTTC.

This chain links TRBV28 with TRBJ2-3; unclear D gene. With 5 bases removed from V and 2 bases from J, the gap between germline ends came to 17 bases. From germline, CDR1 is MDHEN and CDR2 SYDVKM. This CDR3 region has 16 residues. CDR3 nucleotide sequence: TGTGCCAGCAGTCTCAACGTCATCGTTCTCACAGATACGCAGTATTTT. Translating gives CASSLNVIVLTDTQYF. The whole variable domain, filled in from reference TRBV28 and TRBJ2-3, reads DVKVTQSSRYLVKRTGEKVFLECVQDMDHENMFWYRQDPGLGLRLIYFSYDVKMKEKGDIPEGYSVSREKKERFSLILESASTNQTSMYLCASSLNVIVLTDTQYFGPGTRLTVL.

V and J are TRBV10-1 and TRBJ2-3; D is unclear. The CDR3 is 13 amino acids. V lost 6 bases to trimming and J lost 4 bases, with 11 bases between them. The V gene's germline CDR1 is WNHNN and CDR2 SYGVQD (reference sequence). The chain's CDR3 is CASSFDPADTQYF. The CDR3 DNA reads TGCGCCAGCAGCTTTGACCCAGCAGATACGCAGTATTTT.

The chain combines TRBV5-1 with TRBJ1-1; D unclear. V was pared by 4 bases and J by 0 bases, with 7 bases between. The CDR3 is 13 amino acids. CDR1 and CDR2 (germline): SGHRS, YFSETQ. DNA of the CDR3: TGCGCCAGCAGCATGCAACTGAACACTGAAGCTTTCTTT. It is translated as CASSMQLNTEAFF.

The CDR3 DNA reads as TGTGCCTGGAGTGTTTCCGGGAATCAGTACTTC. Residues: CAWSVSGNQYF. The chain combines TRBV30 with TRBJ2-5; weak D call: TRBD2 (5 bases). The V and J ends lost 0 bases and 11 bases respectively, with 10 bases between them. This CDR3 has 11 residues. Germline lookup yields CDR1 GTSNPN and CDR2 SVGIG (reference sequence).

This chain uses TRBV7-9 with TRBJ2-4, with TRBD1 identical over 8 bases. Germline V gene sequence: CDR1 SEHNR, CDR2 FQNEAQ (reference sequence). The J segment lost 10 bases and the V segment lost 5 bases, leaving 7 bases of the junction unmatched. This CDR3 spans 13 amino acids. CDR3 loop: CASSLQGAGIQYF. The CDR3 DNA reads TGTGCCAGCAGCCTCCAGGGGGCGGGGATTCAGTACTTC. The full variable domain, completed using reference TRBV7-9 and TRBJ2-4, is DTGVSQNPRHKITKRGQNVTFRCDPISEHNRLYWYRQTLGQGPEFLTYFQNEAQLEKSRLLSDRFSAERPKGSFSTLEIQRTEQGDSAMYLCASSLQGAGIQYFGAGTRLSVL.

DNA for the CDR3: TGTGCCAGTAGTATGCGGCGCCAGATCACAGATACGCAGTATTTT. Translated: CASSMRRQITDTQYF. The chain is built from TRBV19 and TRBJ2-3; the D is unclear. The V gene's germline CDR1 is LNHDA and CDR2 SQIVND (reference sequence). V lost 3 bases, J lost 2 bases, and 12 bases lay in between. This CDR3 region has 15 residues.

V is TRBV5-8 and J is TRBJ1-5, with D uncertain. CDR3 length equals 13 residues. V gave up 3 bases and J gave up 4 bases, with 8 bases separating them. Germline CDR1 reads SGHTS; CDR2 reads YDEGEE. The CDR3 region is CASSSRSNQPQHF. In nucleotides, the CDR3 is TGTGCCAGCAGCTCCAGGTCGAATCAGCCCCAGCATTTT.

The rearrangement links TRBV30 to TRBJ2-3; unclear D gene. The germline V gene encodes CDR1 GTSNPN and CDR2 SVGIG (reference sequence). This CDR3 has 14 residues. V lost 3 bases and J lost 1, with 11 bases in between. The CDR3 here is CAWRRGAGTDTQYF. The CDR3 nucleotides read TGTGCCTGGAGACGCGGAGCTGGCACAGATACGCAGTATTTT. Using reference TRBV30 and TRBJ2-3 for the parts outside the CDR3, the full variable domain is SQTIHQWPATLVQPVGSPLSLECTVEGTSNPNLYWYRQAAGRGLQLLFYSVGIGQISSEVPQNLSASRPQDRQFILSSKKLLLSDSGFYLCAWRRGAGTDTQYFGPGTRLTVL.

In this sample, this clone turned up once. CDR3 in amino acids: CASSLKVGLGNEQFF. CDR3 coding DNA: TGTGCCAGCAGCTTAAAAGTCGGCTTGGGCAATGAGCAGTTCTTC. The chain is built from TRBV7-2 and TRBJ2-1; no definite D call. The V gene lost 2 bases and the J gene lost 6 bases, with 14 bases spanning the gap. The CDR3 sequence is 15 residues long. Germline-derived CDR1 and CDR2 are SGHTA and FQGNSA.

The chain uses TRBV19 and TRBJ1-3; D ambiguous. Germline-derived CDR1 and CDR2 are LNHDA and SQIVND (reference sequence). CDR3 length: 12 residues. The V and J ends lost 8 bases and 1 base respectively, with 6 bases between them. The CDR3 DNA follows: TGTGCCAGTTCCGGGTCTGGAAACACCATATATTTT. Its protein product is CASSGSGNTIYF.

The V and J genes are TRBV14 and TRBJ1-1; D gene unclear. Trimming removed 2 bases at V and 4 bases at J, with 8 bases between. The CDR3 extends over 13 amino acids. CDR1 and CDR2 (germline): SGHDN, FVKESK. Here the CDR3 reads CASSQNWGTEAFF. The CDR3 bases are TGTGCCAGCAGCCAAAACTGGGGCACTGAAGCTTTCTTT.

The table lists this clone with a count of one. The V and J genes are TRBV6-4 and TRBJ2-3; 11 bases line up with TRBD2. Germline V gene sequence: CDR1 MRHNA, CDR2 SNTAGT. The CDR3 totals 16 residues. Trimming at V came to 1 base and at J to 0 bases, leaving 0 bases not matched to a gene. The CDR3 DNA follows: TGTGCCAGCAGTGACTGGACTAGCGGGAGCACAGATACGCAGTATTTT. Protein sequence: CASSDWTSGSTDTQYF.

This clone was seen a few times. The chain combines TRBV7-2 with TRBJ2-7, with unresolved D. The CDR3 runs to 14 residues. Trimming removed 5 bases from V and 6 bases from J, with 17 bases in between. Germline V gene sequence: CDR1 SGHTA, CDR2 FQGNSA. In nucleotides, the CDR3 is TGTGCCAGCAGCGCTAGTCCCAGAATTTCCGAGCAGTACTTC. It is translated as CASSASPRISEQYF.

The rearrangement links TRBV11-1 to TRBJ1-1, with a possible D match to TRBD1 (6 bases). V lost 5 bases, J lost 1 base, and 11 bases lay in between. CDR1 SGHAT and CDR2 FQDESV come from the germline V gene (reference sequence). The CDR3 sequence is 14 residues long. The CDR3 is CASSPDRTNTEAFF. The CDR3 DNA is TGTGCCAGCAGCCCGGACAGAACGAACACTGAAGCTTTCTTT.

The chain carries TRBV21-1 and TRBJ1-1; the table gives TRBD1 as D, unverified against the DNA. TRBV21-1 is termed a pseudogene. The CDR3 sequence is 17 residues long. The CDR3 protein is CASSKVLRQGMDTEAFF. DNA for the CDR3: TGTGCCAGCAGCAAAGTGTTACGACAGGGGATGGACACTGAAGCTTTCTTT.

CDR3 bases: TGTGCCAGCAGCTCTGGACAGGGCGCTAACTATGGCTACACCTTC. It specifies CASSSGQGANYGYTF. V usage is TRBV9 and J usage is TRBJ1-2; TRBD1 matches 8 bases. This CDR3 region has 15 residues. J lost 0 bases, V lost 4 bases, and 5 bases had no gene match. Germline V lookup: CDR1 SGDLS, CDR2 YYNGEE.

The chain combines TRBV10-3 with TRBJ2-2; TRBD2 matches at 8 bases. The germline V gene has CDR1 ENHRY and CDR2 SYGVKD. The CDR3 contains 16 residues. Trimming removed 11 bases from V and 0 bases from J; junction bases left unmatched: 11. The CDR3 region is CAASGGQSANTGELFF. The CDR3 region has the DNA TGTGCCGCCAGCGGGGGTCAATCGGCGAACACCGGGGAGCTGTTTTTT.

This clone was recorded at least ten times. The chain combines TRBV18 with TRBJ2-7; D is uncertain. The germline V gene has CDR1 KGHSH and CDR2 LQKENI. V gave up 3 bases and J gave up 2 bases, with 11 bases separating them. The CDR3 has 14 amino acids. CDR3 region: CASSPGSVTYEQYF. CDR3 coding DNA: TGTGCCAGCTCACCGGGAAGCGTTACCTACGAGCAGTACTTC.

This clone was observed once. The rearrangement links TRBV7-2 to TRBJ2-1; 8 nucleotides match TRBD2. J lost 5 bases, V lost 3 bases, and 6 bases had no gene match. Germline lookup yields CDR1 SGHTA and CDR2 FQGNSA. The CDR3 consists of 15 residues. The CDR3: CASSLVWRGDNEQFF. DNA for the CDR3: TGTGCCAGCAGCTTGGTATGGCGGGGGGACAATGAGCAGTTCTTC.